This TCR beta chain appears in the sequencing data of a study of a mutant IDH1 vaccine in newly diagnosed glioma. Assay used: immunoSEQ multiplex PCR; TCRdb lists only in-frame clones, some missing. There are approximately 100,000 clones in the sample; over 85% occur only once, and around 0.6% lies in the top ten. The time point here: baseline, week 1 (first vaccination visit). Documented treatment: pre-vaccination baseline after standard-of-care therapy. The germline V and J ends were trimmed by 1 base and 1 base, with 8 bases remaining between them. This CDR3 region has 14 residues. Germline CDR1 and CDR2: LNHNV and YYDKDF (reference sequence).

V is TRBV15 and J is TRBJ2-7; TRBD1 might be the D (6 bases). The sequencing here drew on PBMCs, taken from a glioma patient treated with radiotherapy, temozolomide or both. This clonotype originated in a woman in her forties or fifties with glioma. This CDR3 is CATSRGDTSYEQYF. In DNA, the CDR3 is TGTGCCACCAGCAGAGGGGACACTTCCTACGAGCAGTACTTC.